Presented here are 15 T cell receptor beta chains from one specimen sequenced in a study of T cell repertoires in cytomegalovirus infection. No cognate antigen is known for these TCRs. TCRdb called the reads again in MiXCR, with one record for every CDR3 protein. The repertoire holds 700,000 to 900,000 distinct CDR3 sequences, with 25% to 30% as singletons. The source was cultured CD8+ T cells from PBMCs, collected from culture after CMV antigen stimulation. All receptors derive from a human donor in good health (CMV status not recorded). Some clones in this sample may be carry-over from other donors' samples.

Concerning this clonotype itself: This may be a read error: a much more frequent sequence differs by one nucleotide. V and J are TRBV6-6 and TRBJ1-1, with 7 nucleotides matching TRBD1. There are 13 residues in the CDR3. After removal of 5 bases from V and 4 bases from J, the junction contained 4 bases not matched to a gene. The germline gives CDR1 MNHNY, CDR2 SVGAGI (reference sequence). The CDR3 is CASSATGSTEAFF. The CDR3 nucleotides read TGTGCCAGCAGTGCGACAGGGAGCACTGAAGCTTTCTTT.

CDR3 in amino acids: CASSWTSGDNSYNEQFF. CDR3 bases: TGTGCCAGCAGTTGGACTAGCGGGGACAACTCCTACAATGAGCAGTTCTTC. The chain links TRBV6-1 to TRBJ2-1; 12 bases are shared with TRBD2. J lost 0 bases, V lost 5 bases, and 5 bases had no gene match. The CDR3 has 17 residues. Germline CDR1 and CDR2: MNHNS and SASEGT.

This clonotype was seen repeatedly, ten times or more. The chain joins TRBV4-2 to TRBJ2-4; possibly TRBD1 or TRBD2 for D (6 bases each). Germline V lookup: CDR1 LGHNA, CDR2 YNFKEQ. V lost 1 base and J 2 bases, leaving 15 bases between the germline ends. CDR3 size: 17 residues. The CDR3 DNA reads TGTGCCAGCAGCCAAGTTTTTCTCGGGGGCCCCAAAAACATTCAGTACTTC. This sequence encodes CASSQVFLGGPKNIQYF.

The chain joins TRBV20-1 to TRBJ2-1; 8 nucleotides align to TRBD2. This CDR3 has 15 residues. CDR1 DFQATT and CDR2 SNEGSKA come from the germline V gene (reference sequence). Trimming cost V 4 bases and J 2 bases; bases outside gene matches: 7. The CDR3 is CSAISSGGTYNEQFF. CDR3 coding DNA: TGCAGTGCTATCTCATCGGGGGGGACCTACAATGAGCAGTTCTTC.

This clonotype turned up a few times. The chain has TRBV4-3 and TRBJ2-3; possible D gene TRBD2, 5 bases. The germline V and J ends were trimmed by 4 bases and 2 bases, with 13 bases remaining between them. In germline, CDR1 is LGHNA, CDR2 YSLEER. This CDR3 contains 15 residues. The chain's CDR3 is CASSPDEAVTDTQYF. As DNA, the CDR3 is TGCGCCAGCAGCCCTGATGAAGCGGTCACAGATACGCAGTATTTT.

This clonotype has only a few counts. V and J are TRBV7-3 and TRBJ2-3; 8 positions agree with TRBD1. V trimming: 5 bases; J trimming: 4 bases; junction bases outside the gene matches: 8. The CDR3 spans 15 residues. CDR1 is SGHTA and CDR2 is FQGTGA in the germline V gene. The CDR3 reads CASSRTGHLSDTQYF. The CDR3 nucleotides are TGTGCCAGCAGCCGGACAGGGCATCTCTCAGATACGCAGTATTTT.

The DNA for the CDR3 is TGTGCCAGCAGCTTGTCTAGCAGACTTTACAATGAGCAGTTCTTC. Residues: CASSLSSRLYNEQFF. The chain employs TRBV5-6 and TRBJ2-1, with D possibly matching TRBD2 (5 bases). Trimming cost V 1 base and J 4 bases, with 12 bases left between them. CDR3 length: 15 amino acids. The V gene's germline CDR1 is SGHDT and CDR2 YYEEEE.

This clonotype showed up just a few times. The rearrangement links TRBV27 to TRBJ2-1, with 9 nucleotides matching TRBD1. Germline assignment: CDR1 MNHEY and CDR2 SMNVEV (reference sequence). The CDR3 loop spans 15 amino acids. Losses at the gene ends were 2 bases for V and 8 bases for J; bases not matched to a gene: 7. In nucleotides, the CDR3 is TGTGCCAGCAGTTTAACAGGGACAGGGATACATGAGCAGTTCTTC. This codes for CASSLTGTGIHEQFF.

This clonotype was seen more than once but under ten times. The V and J genes are TRBV7-2 and TRBJ2-7; 7 bases fit TRBD1. Per the germline V gene, CDR1 is SGHTA and CDR2 is FQGNSA. After removal of 5 bases from V and 3 bases from J, the junction contained 13 bases not matched to a gene. The CDR3 has 16 residues. CDR3 nucleotide sequence: TGTGCCAGCAGCCCAAGAACAGGGGCGTCAAACTACGAGCAGTACGTC. Its translation is CASSPRTGASNYEQYV.

J is TRBJ2-1 and V is TRBV19; D is unclear. V lost 0 bases and J lost 16, with 19 bases in between. The germline V gene encodes CDR1 LNHDA and CDR2 SQIVND (reference sequence). The CDR3 is 14 residues long. This chain's CDR3 is CASSIDSSRYEEFF. The CDR3 nucleotides read TGTGCCAGTAGTATAGATTCTTCGAGGTACGAGGAATTCTTC.

This clonotype showed up just a few times. V usage is TRBV7-9 and J usage is TRBJ2-1; D may be TRBD1 (6 bases). Trimming left V 7 bases short and J 5 bases short, with 18 bases between. The CDR3 spans 15 residues. Germline V gene sequence: CDR1 SEHNR, CDR2 FQNEAQ (reference sequence). The CDR3 reads CASKDWVKGDNEQFF. Written as DNA, the CDR3 is TGTGCCAGCAAAGACTGGGTCAAGGGGGACAATGAGCAGTTCTTC. Combining the CDR3 with reference TRBV7-9 and TRBJ2-1 gives the whole variable domain DTGVSQNPRHKITKRGQNVTFRCDPISEHNRLYWYRQTLGQGPEFLTYFQNEAQLEKSRLLSDRFSAERPKGSFSTLEIQRTEQGDSAMYLCASKDWVKGDNEQFFGPGTRLTVL.

This clonotype has only a few counts. The chain has TRBV12-5 and TRBJ2-3; unclear D gene. CDR1 is LGHNT, CDR2 FRNRAP, per germline. The germline V and J ends were trimmed by 3 bases and 6 bases, with 13 bases remaining between them. This CDR3 contains 14 residues. The CDR3 loop is CASGFARSWDTQYF. Written as DNA, the CDR3 is TGTGCTAGTGGTTTCGCCCGGTCGTGGGATACGCAGTATTTT.

This chain uses TRBV5-4 with TRBJ1-2; 10 bases align to TRBD1. Trimming at V came to 6 bases and at J to 6 bases, leaving 11 bases not matched to a gene. There are 15 residues in the CDR3. The germline gives CDR1 SGHNT, CDR2 YYREEE (reference sequence). This CDR3 reads CASTLTGQGEHGYTF. As DNA, the CDR3 is TGTGCCAGCACCCTGACCGGACAGGGGGAACATGGCTACACCTTC.

This clonotype appeared a few times. The chain carries TRBV24-1 and TRBJ2-2; 11 bases map to TRBD2. J lost 1 base, V lost 9 bases, and 3 bases had no gene match. Germline assignment: CDR1 KGHDR and CDR2 SFDVKD. This CDR3 has 15 amino acids. The chain's CDR3 is CATRSGGENTGELFF. The CDR3, as DNA: TGTGCCACCCGTAGCGGGGGGGAGAACACCGGGGAGCTGTTTTTT.

This clonotype has more than one count but fewer than ten. The chain is built from TRBV5-1 and TRBJ2-1; 8 bases line up with TRBD2. The CDR3 contains 15 residues. The germline V gene has CDR1 SGHRS and CDR2 YFSETQ. After removal of 3 bases from V and 8 bases from J, the junction contained 10 bases not matched to a gene. The CDR3 region is CASSWRGANTYEQFF. In DNA, the CDR3 is TGCGCCAGCAGCTGGCGGGGGGCCAATACATATGAGCAGTTCTTC.